This T cell receptor (beta chain) was profiled in a study of shared clonotypes between healthy human individuals (dated by TCRdb to the early 2020s). A note on the overall study: A few men and a couple of women, aged 18 to 49 years, made up the cohort. For each donor, CD4 naive and CD4 memory were each given three plates, CD8 naive was given two plates, and CD8 memory was given one plate. Blood TCR repertoires of five healthy adults were deeply sequenced to estimate repertoire size and the extent of clonotype sharing between individuals. Different laboratories and diverse techniques were used to prepare libraries and sequence TCR repertoires, to increase sequencing depth and limit assay-specific biases. Each donor's leukapheresis produced roughly between roughly 0.85 and 10 billion PBMCs.

Looking up the germline V gene (reference sequence) yields CDR1 SEHNR and CDR2 FQNEAQ. The CDR3 contains 16 residues, cysteine and phenylalanine counted. Only CDR3 DNA remains: 48 bases, in frame from the first base. V lost 4 bases and J lost 5 bases, and the count of bases not matched to a germline gene is 13. Of note for this clone: The antigen this receptor binds is unknown. No clone much larger than this one lies a single base away; base qualities are absent.

Using the deep immunoSEQ assay, TCR CDR3 regions were amplified from genomic DNA by multiplex PCR. Extracted genomic DNA from each cell subset was spread evenly across all wells of several immunoSEQ 96-well plates, with each plate serving as a replicate. For sorted subsets, approximately 200 ng of genomic DNA, equivalent to tens of thousands of T cell genomes, went into each replicate PCR. Purified libraries were quantified with a Qubit 3.0 fluorometer, sized on a Bioanalyzer 2100, and re-quantified with the KAPA Library Quantification kit. A separate single-read 150-cycle Illumina NextSeq 550 flow cell was used to sequence each immunoSEQ 96-well plate. In the source study's methods: Because the immunoSEQ output held only junctional sequences and lacked quality scores, the filtering could not match the filtering applied to full-length reads. Sequences were annotated with PyIR, a Python wrapper for IgBLAST v1.9, and V/J genes and CDR3 were assigned using IMGT germline references. Reads were filtered out if the reads had weak V/J assignments (E-value above 1e-6), no CDR3, stop codons, out-of-frame junctions, or ambiguous translated residues. V3J clonotypes were defined as sequences sharing an identical inferred V gene, J gene, and CDR3 amino acid sequence. The percentage overlap between two repertoires was calculated by dividing the number of shared unique clonotypes by the size of the smaller repertoire. Repertoire richness was assessed with RTK rarefaction, the Chao1 estimator, and Recon v2.1 estimates of unobserved clonotypes. Generation probabilities for all TCRbeta clonotypes obtained by the gDNA method from a few donors were computed using OLGA. TCRdb took this table from immuneACCESS and kept in-frame rearrangements with V and J called. Such tables lack part of the clones; where checked against another copy, unresolved V genes explain under half of the gap, and the rest is unexplained. That table is the source of V, J and clone size, and D and trimming were worked out from the DNA. This sample has about 2,200,000 clones in its table, and 90% to 95% of those were observed once. 1.5% to 2% of the sample belongs to the ten largest clones.

CD8 naive samples consisted of CD45RO-negative cells that were positively selected for CCR7, yielding a CD45RA+CCR7+ population without TemRA cells. Healthy HIV-negative adults with no recently reported acute infections or vaccinations were included as donors. Every donor was a Caucasian adult residing in Nashville, Tennessee, USA. Blood was collected by leukapheresis, and PBMCs were isolated by Ficoll-Histopaque density gradient centrifugation and then cryopreserved in liquid nitrogen vapor phase. Analytical flow cytometry was used to check the purity and quantity of each magnetically sorted T cell population. Genomic DNA was isolated from each sorted fraction and quantified by UV absorbance on a Nanodrop 2000c. On the study overall, not on this receptor specifically: Clonotypes shared by all four sorted-subset donors showed higher generation probabilities than non-shared clonotypes. About 5% of naive CD4, around 4% of naive CD8, 2.3% of memory CD4, and 0.4% of memory CD8 clonotypes were shared across several donors. Pairwise subsampling indicated that sequencing depth was expected to affect the degree of clonotype sharing among donors. Larger estimated clonotype richness was generally found for naive subsets than for memory subsets. Sampling was restricted to blood, and TCR repertoires in tissues likely differ from the TCR repertoires found in blood. Incomplete sequencing was indicated by rarefaction of sorted-subset datasets, despite the large sequencing depth. Because the study included a small number of donors, the genetic and exposure-history diversity represented was limited.

This clonotype originated in a man aged 18 to 30 in good health. Some clones in this sample may be carry-over from other donors' samples. Sequences were obtained from naive CD8+ T cells from PBMCs. The cell subset or site label here, explained by the study, means: CD45RA+CCR7+. The chain is assembled from TRBV7-9 and TRBJ1-2; TRBD1 agrees with 7 junctional bases. The CDR3 has the sequence CASSSAGTVRLYGYTF. The bases are TGTGCCAGCAGCTCCGCCGGGACAGTCCGCCTATATGGCTACACCTTC.